The next 17 T cell receptor beta chains were all read from a single sample in a study of blood T cell repertoires in COVID-19. The protocol was immunoSEQ multiplex PCR, while the TCRdb copy is restricted to in-frame clones and leaves out a portion. The sample includes about 77,000 clones, approximately 76% of them seen just once. The material sequenced was peripheral blood. The receptors derive from a man between 65 and 85 years old with active or convalescent COVID-19.

The CDR3 loop reads CASTSRTGTANTEAFF. DNA of the CDR3: TGTGCCAGTACCTCGCGGACAGGGACTGCCAACACTGAAGCTTTCTTT. The chain is built from TRBV19 and TRBJ1-1; 8 nucleotides align to TRBD1. V was pared by 7 bases and J by 2 bases, with 12 bases of the junction left unmatched. This CDR3 is 16 amino acids long. Germline CDR1 reads LNHDA; CDR2 reads SQIVND (reference sequence).

Turning to this clone: A read error is possible here, since a much larger clone lies one base away. CDR3 loop: CASSGGGNEQFF. In DNA form, the CDR3 reads TGTGCCAGCAGCGGGGGGGGTAATGAGCAGTTCTTC. The chain joins TRBV5-4 to TRBJ2-1; 7 bases map to TRBD2. Trimming cost V 4 bases and J 7 bases; bases outside gene matches: 2. This CDR3 comprises 12 residues. Germline lookup yields CDR1 SGHNT and CDR2 YYREEE (reference sequence).

This clone was seen only once. The chain links TRBV28 to TRBJ2-3; D might be TRBD1 (6 bases). The CDR3 loop spans 14 amino acids. V shed 10 bases and J shed 2 bases, with 16 bases lying between them. Germline assignment: CDR1 MDHEN and CDR2 SYDVKM. CDR3 DNA: TGTGCCACCACTAGACAGGTGATCACAGATACGCAGTATTTT. Residues: CATTRQVITDTQYF.

Here the CDR3 reads CASSGTGGHSPLHF. For the CDR3, the DNA is TGTGCCAGCTCCGGGACAGGGGGTCATTCACCCCTCCACTTT. The chain has TRBV19 and TRBJ1-6, with 11 nucleotides matching TRBD1. This CDR3 spans 14 amino acids. Germline CDR1 is LNHDA and CDR2 is SQIVND (reference sequence). V lost 9 bases to trimming and J lost 8 bases; unmatched junction nucleotides: 6.

In this sample, this clone turned up a few times. J is TRBJ1-6 and V is TRBV2; D unresolved. This CDR3 comprises 15 residues. Germline V CDR1 and CDR2: SNHLY, FYNNEI. Trimming left V 8 bases short and J 0 bases short, with 11 bases between. The CDR3 nucleotides are TGTGCCAGCGTGGAGAGGAGCTCCTATAATTCACCCCTCCACTTT. This codes for CASVERSSYNSPLHF.

The chain links TRBV5-6 to TRBJ2-2; 9 positions agree with TRBD1. The CDR3 covers 14 residues. The germline V gene has CDR1 SGHDT and CDR2 YYEEEE. The CDR3 nucleotides read TGTGACAGGAGGGACAGGGACAGCACCGGGGAGCTGTTTTTT. Amino acids: CDRRDRDSTGELFF. Together with reference TRBV5-6 and TRBJ2-2, the CDR3 gives the full variable domain: DAGVTQSPTHLIKTRGQQVTLRCSPKSGHDTVSWYQQALGQGPQFIFQYYEEEERQRGNFPDRFSGHQFPNYSSELNVNALLLGDSALYLCDRRDRDSTGELFFGEGSRLTVL.

This chain uses TRBV18 with TRBJ2-3, with D unclear. The germline V and J ends were trimmed by 3 bases and 5 bases, with 3 bases remaining between them. Germline V CDR1 and CDR2: KGHSH, LQKENI. The CDR3 sequence is 11 residues long. The CDR3 DNA follows: TGTGCCAGCTCACCCGGAGATACGCAGTATTTT. Protein product: CASSPGDTQYF.

This clone appeared once. The chain joins TRBV7-9 to TRBJ2-5, with D perhaps matching TRBD1 (6 bases). V was trimmed by 5 bases and J by 4 bases, leaving 14 bases between them. There are 14 residues in the CDR3. Germline CDR1 reads SEHNR; CDR2 reads FQNEAQ (reference sequence). The CDR3 DNA is TGTGCCAGCAGCGTTGCAGGGGTCGGAGAGACCCAGTACTTC. Protein product: CASSVAGVGETQYF.

This rearrangement joins TRBV7-7 to TRBJ2-5, with a weak D call TRBD2 (6 bases). The germline V and J ends were trimmed by 1 base and 0 bases, with 12 bases remaining between them. The CDR3 is made up of 16 amino acids. Per germline, CDR1 SSHAT and CDR2 FNYEAQ (reference sequence). This CDR3 reads CASSLGPREYQETQYF. As DNA, the CDR3 is TGTGCCAGCAGCTTAGGTCCCCGGGAGTACCAAGAGACCCAGTACTTC. Full variable domain (missing parts from reference TRBV7-7 and TRBJ2-5): GAGVSQSPRYKVTKRGQDVTLRCDPISSHATLYWYQQALGQGPEFLTYFNYEAQPDKSGLPSDRFSAERPEGSISTLTIQRTEQRDSAMYRCASSLGPREYQETQYFGPGTRLLVL.

The chain joins TRBV11-2 to TRBJ1-1; 8 nucleotides match TRBD1. The J segment lost 0 bases and the V segment lost 7 bases, leaving 4 bases of the junction unmatched. The germline V gene has CDR1 SGHAT and CDR2 FQNNGV. The CDR3 sequence is 14 residues long. The CDR3 is CASNPTGVNTEAFF. As DNA, the CDR3 is TGTGCCAGCAATCCGACAGGGGTGAACACTGAAGCTTTCTTT. Full variable domain (rest looked up from reference TRBV11-2 and TRBJ1-1): EAGVAQSPRYKIIEKRQSVAFWCNPISGHATLYWYQQILGQGPKLLIQFQNNGVVDDSQLPKDRFSAERLKGVDSTLKIQPAKLEDSAVYLCASNPTGVNTEAFFGQGTRLTVV.

V is TRBV6-5 and J is TRBJ1-1; perhaps TRBD1 as D (5 bases). The V and J ends lost 6 bases and 1 base respectively, with 15 bases between them. Germline V gives CDR1 MNHEY, CDR2 SVGAGI. CDR3 length: 15 amino acids. Here the CDR3 reads CASRFVDMKNTEAFF. In DNA, the CDR3 is TGTGCCAGCAGGTTCGTGGACATGAAGAACACTGAAGCTTTCTTT.

The V call is TRBV19, the J call TRBJ1-5, with 8 bases identical to TRBD1. The CDR3 is 14 amino acids. The germline CDR1 and CDR2 sequences are LNHDA and SQIVND (reference sequence). V gave up 5 bases and J gave up 6 bases; unmatched junction bases: 6. CDR3: CASSSGQAGQPQHF. CDR3 nucleotide sequence: TGTGCCAGTAGTTCGGGACAGGCGGGTCAGCCCCAGCATTTT.

The chain links TRBV2 to TRBJ1-1; D perhaps matches TRBD1 (6 bases). The germline V gene has CDR1 SNHLY and CDR2 FYNNEI. This CDR3 has 13 residues. Trimming shortened V by 6 bases and J by 4 bases, and 12 bases separated the two germline ends. The CDR3 loop is CASRWEGGTEAFF. CDR3 DNA sequence: TGTGCCAGCAGGTGGGAAGGGGGCACTGAAGCTTTCTTT. Full variable domain (outside the CDR3, taken from reference TRBV2 and TRBJ1-1): EPEVTQTPSHQVTQMGQEVILRCVPISNHLYFYWYRQILGQKVEFLVSFYNNEISEKSEIFDDQFSVERPDGSNFTLKIRSTKLEDSAMYFCASRWEGGTEAFFGQGTRLTVV.

This clone occurred a few times. The chain employs TRBV7-2 and TRBJ1-4; 8 bases fit TRBD1. The V gene end was trimmed by 4 bases and the J gene end by 7 bases; junction bases not matched to a gene: 5. The CDR3 is made up of 14 amino acids. Germline CDR1 SGHTA, CDR2 FQGNSA. CDR3 DNA: TGTGCCAGCAGCTACGGACAGGGACTTGAAAAACTGTTTTTT. Translation gives CASSYGQGLEKLFF.

The chain has TRBV27 and TRBJ1-2, with TRBD1 identical over 8 bases. Germline CDR1 reads MNHEY; CDR2 reads SMNVEV (reference sequence). V lost 6 bases and J lost 5; bases outside the gene matches: 5. The CDR3 is 13 residues long. CDR3 sequence: CASRRQGSYGYTF. In DNA form, the CDR3 reads TGTGCCAGCAGAAGACAGGGGTCGTATGGCTACACCTTC.

The rearrangement uses TRBV5-4 and TRBJ2-3, with a tentative D call TRBD2 (5 bases). Germline loops: CDR1 SGHNT, CDR2 YYREEE (reference sequence). The CDR3 runs to 16 residues. The germline V and J ends were trimmed by 4 bases and 0 bases, with 15 bases remaining between them. The CDR3 spells CASSTVSVASTDTQYF. CDR3 in DNA: TGTGCCAGCAGCACTGTTTCGGTAGCGAGCACAGATACGCAGTATTTT.

The chain employs TRBV18 and TRBJ2-5; 7 nucleotides match TRBD1. This CDR3 contains 14 residues. Germline V gene data show CDR1 as KGHSH and CDR2 as LQKENI. J lost 3 bases, V lost 3 bases, and 4 bases had no gene match. DNA for the CDR3: TGTGCCAGCTCACCCCGGGACAGAAAAGAGACCCAGTACTTC. Amino acids: CASSPRDRKETQYF.